The present T cell receptor (beta chain) was sequenced within a study of response to subunit inactivated influenza vaccine. For this clonotype: Antigen unknown.

The study, taken as a whole, reports: Authors suggested that a seasonal influenza vaccination recruits few new T cells each time.

V was pared by 6 bases and J by 7 bases, with 10 bases of the junction left unmatched. This CDR3 contains 14 residues. The germline CDR1 and CDR2 sequences are MNHNS and SASEGT. TCRdb reanalysed the RT-PCR reads using MiXCR and keeps one entry per CDR3 protein. The data hold about 780,000 distinct CDR3 sequences, with less than 20% observed a single time. Specimen: PBMCs from blood, collected around 5 days after vaccination. This sequence was found in a man in his fifties who received an inactivated influenza vaccine. V and J are TRBV6-1 and TRBJ2-7, with 9 nucleotides matching TRBD1. The CDR3 reads CASSPGTGRREQYF. The CDR3 region has the DNA TGTGCCAGCAGCCCCGGGACAGGGAGGAGGGAGCAGTACTTC.